This entry concerns a single T cell receptor (beta chain). Its specificity is not known. Sample treatment: about 20 received Ad26.COV2.S at low or high dose, single or two shots; about 5 received placebo; per-sample allocation not given. The study sampled participants on day 63 after the first vaccine or placebo injection. In Boston, the donor was an adult between 18-55 years of age. This entry comes from a study of Ad26.COV2.S vaccination and SARS-CoV-2 variants. Study-level background: This donor came from the COV1001 trial of Ad26.COV2.S. Once, or twice with 56 days between doses, Ad26.COV2.S was given intramuscularly.

CDR1 MGHDK and CDR2 SYGVNS come from the germline V gene. This CDR3 is 14 amino acids long. Trimming removed 2 bases from V and 5 bases from J, with 12 bases in between. Findings and caveats of the study: Placebo recipients trailed vaccine recipients in spike-specific TCR breadth.

Sequencing used immunoSEQ multiplex PCR; TCRdb keeps in-frame clones, though not all of them. The sample comprises about 380,000 clones, about four fifths of which are singletons, and approximately 7% rests with the top ten. The chain couples TRBV25-1 to TRBJ2-5; D is undetermined. The clonotype was recovered from a person between 18 and 65 years old who received the Ad26.COV2.S COVID-19 vaccine or a placebo. The sample was peripheral blood, taken in a trial of Ad26.COV2.S vaccine versus placebo. The DNA for the CDR3 is TGTGCCAGCAGTGAACAAGGTTGGTCGGAGACCCAGTACTTC. This gives the protein CASSEQGWSETQYF.